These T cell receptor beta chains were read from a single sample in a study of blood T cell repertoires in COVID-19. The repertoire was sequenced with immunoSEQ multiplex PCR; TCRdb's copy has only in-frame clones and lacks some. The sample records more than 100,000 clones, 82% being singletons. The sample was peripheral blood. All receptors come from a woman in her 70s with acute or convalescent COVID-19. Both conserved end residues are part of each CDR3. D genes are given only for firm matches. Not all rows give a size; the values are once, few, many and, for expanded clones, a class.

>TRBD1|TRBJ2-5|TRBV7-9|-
CASRNARDRGLQETQYF
TGTGCCAGCAGGAATGCCCGGGACAGGGGGCTCCAAGAGACCCAGTACTTC
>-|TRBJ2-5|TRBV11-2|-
CASSYNQKETQYF
TGTGCCAGCAGCTACAACCAAAAAGAGACCCAGTACTTC
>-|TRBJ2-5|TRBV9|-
CASSVAGGRQETQYF
TGTGCCAGCAGCGTAGCCGGGGGACGCCAAGAGACCCAGTACTTC
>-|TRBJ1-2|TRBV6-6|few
CASSYSPLTNYGYTF
TGTGCCAGCAGTTACTCCCCCCTTACTAACTATGGCTACACCTTC
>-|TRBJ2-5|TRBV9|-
CASSDGGSKTQYF
TGTGCCAGCAGCGACGGGGGTTCGAAGACCCAGTACTTC
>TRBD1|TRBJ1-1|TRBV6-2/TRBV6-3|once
CASSFDRGIRTEAFF
TGTGCCAGCAGTTTCGACAGGGGGATCCGCACTGAAGCTTTCTTT
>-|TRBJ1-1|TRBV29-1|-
CSASTAMNTEAFF
TGCAGCGCATCGACAGCGATGAACACTGAAGCTTTCTTT
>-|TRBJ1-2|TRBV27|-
CASSLYRDQLDYTF
TGTGCCAGCAGTTTATACAGGGACCAGTTGGACTACACCTTC
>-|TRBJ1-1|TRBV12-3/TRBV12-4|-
CASSFGGYTEAFF
TGTGCCAGCAGTTTCGGAGGGTACACTGAAGCTTTCTTT
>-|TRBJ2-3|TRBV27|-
CASSPSTSTDTQYF
TGTGCCAGCAGTCCGAGTACTAGCACAGATACGCAGTATTTT
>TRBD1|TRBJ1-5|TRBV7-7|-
CASSLDRGLGFGQPQHF
TGTGCCAGCAGCTTAGACAGGGGGCTTGGTTTTGGTCAGCCCCAGCATTTT
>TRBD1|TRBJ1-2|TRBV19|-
CASTLTGFNGYTF
TGTGCCAGTACCCTGACAGGGTTTAATGGCTACACCTTC
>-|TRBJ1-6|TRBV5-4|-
CASSPQGPNSPLHF
TGTGCCAGCAGTCCACAGGGTCCTAATTCACCCCTCCACTTT
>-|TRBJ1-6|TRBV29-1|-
CSVTQGGNSPLHF
TGCAGCGTTACCCAGGGAGGCAATTCACCCCTCCACTTT
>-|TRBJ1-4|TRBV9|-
CASSVGWEAGGGIEKLFF
TGTGCCAGCAGCGTAGGTTGGGAGGCAGGCGGTGGTATCGAAAAACTGTTTTTT
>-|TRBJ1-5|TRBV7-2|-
CASSLVLGGQPQHF
TGTGCCAGCAGCTTAGTTCTCGGGGGGCAGCCCCAGCATTTT
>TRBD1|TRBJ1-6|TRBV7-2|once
CASSLLSGQNNSPLHF
TGTGCCAGCAGCCTCCTTTCGGGACAGAATAATTCACCCCTCCACTTT
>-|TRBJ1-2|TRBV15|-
CATSRRSGDGYTF
TGTGCCACCAGCAGAAGATCAGGGGATGGCTACACCTTC
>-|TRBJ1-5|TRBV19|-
CASSEGDYQPQHF
TGTGCCAGTAGTGAGGGGGATTATCAGCCCCAGCATTTT
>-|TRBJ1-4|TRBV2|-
CASAGGPAHVNEKLFF
TGTGCCAGCGCGGGCGGTCCCGCCCACGTTAATGAAAAACTGTTTTTT
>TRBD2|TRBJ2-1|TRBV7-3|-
CASSLGASGGLYNEQFF
TGTGCCAGCAGCTTAGGTGCTAGCGGGGGGCTCTACAATGAGCAGTTCTTC
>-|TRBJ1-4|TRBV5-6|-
CASSSVGGRAGEKLFF
TGTGCCAGCAGCTCCGTAGGGGGACGCGCGGGTGAAAAACTGTTTTTT
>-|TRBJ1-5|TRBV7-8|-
CASSQLRTARNQPQHF
TGTGCCAGCAGCCAACTCCGGACAGCGCGCAATCAGCCCCAGCATTTT
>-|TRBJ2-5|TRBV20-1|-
CSASIDRGETQYF
TGCAGTGCTAGTATAGACCGAGGGGAGACCCAGTACTTC
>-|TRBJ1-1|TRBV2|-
CATAWGGNTEAFF
TGTGCCACGGCCTGGGGGGGGAACACTGAAGCTTTCTTT
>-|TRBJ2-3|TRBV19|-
CASSIGRDTQYF
TGTGCCAGTAGTATCGGGAGAGATACGCAGTATTTT
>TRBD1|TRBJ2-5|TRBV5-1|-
CASSFGQAQETQYF
TGCGCCAGCAGCTTTGGACAGGCACAAGAGACCCAGTACTTC
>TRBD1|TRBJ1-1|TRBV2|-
CASSTPGQGPSAFF
TGTGCCAGCAGCACCCCGGGACAGGGGCCGTCGGCTTTCTTT
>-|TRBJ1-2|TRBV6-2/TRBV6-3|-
CASSYSRRYTF
TGTGCCAGCAGTTACTCGAGGCGGTACACCTTC
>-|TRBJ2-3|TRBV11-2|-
CASSLRGGNTDTQYF
TGTGCCAGCAGCTTAAGGGGCGGGAACACAGATACGCAGTATTTT
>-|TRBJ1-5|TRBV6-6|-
CASSLQGDNQPQHF
TGTGCCAGCAGTCTACAGGGCGACAATCAGCCCCAGCATTTT
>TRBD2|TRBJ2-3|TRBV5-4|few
CASSSGGATDTQYF
TGTGCCAGCAGTAGCGGGGGGGCCACAGATACGCAGTATTTT
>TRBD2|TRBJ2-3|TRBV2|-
CASRQGTSGTDTQYF
TGTGCCAGCAGACAAGGGACTAGCGGCACAGATACGCAGTATTTT
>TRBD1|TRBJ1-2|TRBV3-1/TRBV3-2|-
CASSQVRRGYYGYTF
TGTGCCAGCAGCCAAGTACGCAGGGGGTACTATGGCTACACCTTC